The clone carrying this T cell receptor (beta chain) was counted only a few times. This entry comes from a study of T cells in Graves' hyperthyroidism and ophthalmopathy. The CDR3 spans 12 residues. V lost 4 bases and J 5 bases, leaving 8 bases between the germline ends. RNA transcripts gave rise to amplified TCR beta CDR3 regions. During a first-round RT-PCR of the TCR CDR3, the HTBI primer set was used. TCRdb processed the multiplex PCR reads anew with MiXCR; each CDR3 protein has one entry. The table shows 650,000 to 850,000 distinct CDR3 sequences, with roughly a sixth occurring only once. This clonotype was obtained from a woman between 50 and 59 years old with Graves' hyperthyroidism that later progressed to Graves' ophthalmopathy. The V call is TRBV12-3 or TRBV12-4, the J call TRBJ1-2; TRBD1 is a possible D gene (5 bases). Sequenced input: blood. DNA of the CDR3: TGTGCCAGCAGTTCCTCAGGGTATGGCTACACCTTC. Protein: CASSSSGYGYTF.